The clone carrying this TCR beta chain came up a few times. The antigen remains unidentified. This sample was included in a study of post-analysis software for immune sequencing data. The CDR3 runs 15 residues. CDR1 MNHEY and CDR2 SVGEGT come from the germline V gene. Trimming left V 0 bases short and J 0 bases short, with 9 bases between. Study observations and caveats: Elevated frequency relative to controls characterized four or five TRBV segments in patients, TRBV5-6, TRBV5-1 and TRBV20-1 among them.

Prepared libraries of TCR beta cDNA carried unique molecular identifiers. Using its own MiXCR run on the PCR reads, TCRdb lists one record per CDR3 protein. The sample yields about 400,000 distinct CDR3 sequences, roughly 35% seen once. Sequencing input: blood. This TCR was recovered from a girl between 5 and 17 years old with multiple sclerosis. The chain is built from TRBV6-2 or TRBV6-3 and TRBJ2-7; a weak D match, TRBD1 (5 bases). The CDR3 region has the DNA TGTGCCAGCAGTTACTCAGGGGTTATCTCCTACGAGCAGTACTTC. Residues: CASSYSGVISYEQYF.